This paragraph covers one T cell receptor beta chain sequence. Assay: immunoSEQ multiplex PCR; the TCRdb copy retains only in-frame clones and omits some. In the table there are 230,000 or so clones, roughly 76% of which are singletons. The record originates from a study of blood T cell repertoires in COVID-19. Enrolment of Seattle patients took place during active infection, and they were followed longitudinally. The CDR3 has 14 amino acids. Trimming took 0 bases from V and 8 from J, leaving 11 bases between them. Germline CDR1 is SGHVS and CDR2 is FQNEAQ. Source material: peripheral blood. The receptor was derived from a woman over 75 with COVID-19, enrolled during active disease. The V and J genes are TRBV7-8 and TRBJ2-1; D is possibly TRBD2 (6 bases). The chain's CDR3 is CASSLARGRDEQFF. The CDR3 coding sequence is TGTGCCAGCAGCTTAGCGCGGGGTAGGGATGAGCAGTTCTTC.